These T cell receptor beta chains were read from a single sample in a study of shared clonotypes between healthy human individuals. Assay used: immunoSEQ multiplex PCR; TCRdb lists only in-frame clones, some missing. Counted here are around 1.5 million clones, approximately 98% occurring once; the ten biggest clones make up 0.4% to 0.45%. The specimen sequenced was naive CD4+ T cells sorted from blood. These TCRs come from a man younger than 45 in good health. CDR3s include the opening cysteine and the closing phenylalanine or tryptophan. D genes are given only for firm matches. The size field is filled for only some rows; it gives once, few, many or a size class.

.	.	TRBV2	TRBJ1-5	CASSERPDGNQPQHF	TGTGCCAGCAGTGAACGACCCGACGGCAATCAGCCCCAGCATTTT
TRBD1	.	TRBV7-3	TRBJ1-1	CASSLGQGAEAFF	TGTGCCAGCAGCTTGGGACAGGGAGCTGAAGCTTTCTTT
.	.	TRBV5-1	TRBJ1-1	CASSPHPDMNTEAFF	TGCGCCAGCAGCCCCCACCCCGATATGAACACTGAAGCTTTCTTT
.	.	TRBV27	TRBJ2-7	CASSPRQVHDEQYF	TGTGCCAGCAGTCCACGACAGGTTCACGACGAGCAGTACTTC
TRBD2	.	TRBV9	TRBJ2-7	CASSVKPGLADSYEQYF	TGTGCCAGCAGCGTGAAACCGGGACTAGCGGACTCCTACGAGCAGTACTTC
TRBD2	.	TRBV9	TRBJ2-3	CASSPGRATDTQYF	TGTGCCAGCAGCCCCGGGAGGGCCACAGATACGCAGTATTTT
.	once	TRBV5-6	TRBJ1-2	CASSDVDGYTF	TGTGCCAGCAGCGACGTGGATGGCTACACCTTC
TRBD2	.	TRBV5-4	TRBJ2-7	CASSPETSRPYEQYF	TGTGCCAGCAGCCCGGAGACTAGCCGCCCCTACGAGCAGTACTTC
.	.	TRBV28	TRBJ2-5	CASSLWTTGGETQYF	TGTGCCAGCAGTTTATGGACCACCGGGGGAGAGACCCAGTACTTC
.	.	TRBV18	TRBJ2-5	CASSPRGGETQYF	TGTGCCAGCTCACCTCGGGGTGGGGAGACCCAGTACTTC
.	.	TRBV25-1	TRBJ2-7	CASSKPGLGDEQYF	TGTGCCAGCAGTAAACCGGGATTAGGAGACGAGCAGTACTTC
TRBD1	.	TRBV5-1	TRBJ2-1	CASSLDGQGNNEQFF	TGCGCCAGCAGCTTGGACGGACAGGGCAACAATGAGCAGTTCTTC
.	.	TRBV5-6	TRBJ2-4	CASNRVGNIQYF	TGTGCCAGCAACAGGGTAGGCAACATTCAGTACTTC
.	.	TRBV2	TRBJ2-2	CASDSQGINTGELFF	TGTGCCAGTGATAGTCAGGGGATAAACACCGGGGAGCTGTTTTTT
.	once	TRBV5-1	TRBJ1-2	CASSAAATNYGYTF	TGCGCCAGCAGCGCGGCAGCTACTAACTATGGCTACACCTTC
.	.	TRBV29-1	TRBJ2-3	CSGVRRGTDTQYF	TGCAGCGGCGTCCGTAGGGGCACAGATACGCAGTATTTT
.	.	TRBV7-2	TRBJ1-5	CASSQTTASNQPQHF	TGTGCCAGCAGCCAGACGACAGCGAGCAATCAGCCCCAGCATTTT
TRBD2	.	TRBV29-1	TRBJ2-3	CSVRLAGIDTQYF	TGCAGCGTTCGACTAGCGGGAATAGATACGCAGTATTTT